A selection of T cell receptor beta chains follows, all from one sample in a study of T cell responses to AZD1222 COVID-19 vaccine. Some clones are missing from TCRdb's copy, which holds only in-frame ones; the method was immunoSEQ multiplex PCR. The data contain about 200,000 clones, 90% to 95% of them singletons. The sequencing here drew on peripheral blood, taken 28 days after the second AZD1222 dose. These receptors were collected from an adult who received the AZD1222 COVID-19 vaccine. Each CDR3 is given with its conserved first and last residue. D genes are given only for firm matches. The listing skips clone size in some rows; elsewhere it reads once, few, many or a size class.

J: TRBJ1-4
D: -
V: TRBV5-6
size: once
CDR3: CASSLDSNEKLFF
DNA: TGTGCCAGCAGCTTGGATTCGAATGAAAAACTGTTTTTT

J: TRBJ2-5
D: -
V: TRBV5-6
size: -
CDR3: CASSPLTVQETQYF
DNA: TGTGCCAGCAGCCCTCTGACAGTCCAAGAGACCCAGTACTTC

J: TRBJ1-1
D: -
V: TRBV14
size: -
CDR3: CASTTGGARGEAFF
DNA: TGTGCCAGCACAACCGGGGGGGCCCGCGGTGAAGCTTTCTTT

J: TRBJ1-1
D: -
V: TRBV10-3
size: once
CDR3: CAISGSTSNTEAFF
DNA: TGTGCCATCAGTGGCTCCACCTCGAACACTGAAGCTTTCTTT

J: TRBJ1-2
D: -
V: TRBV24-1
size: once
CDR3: CATRDRIDGYTF
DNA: TGTGCCACCAGGGACCGAATCGATGGCTACACCTTC

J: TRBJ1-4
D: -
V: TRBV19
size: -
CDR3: CASSKGAGVEEKLFF
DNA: TGTGCCAGTAGTAAAGGGGCGGGGGTCGAGGAAAAACTGTTTTTT

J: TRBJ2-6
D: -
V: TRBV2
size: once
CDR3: CGGGTQANVLTF
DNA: TGTGGAGGAGGGACGCAGGCCAACGTCCTGACTTTC

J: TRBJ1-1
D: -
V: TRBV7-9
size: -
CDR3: CASSLGNRDTEAFF
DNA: TGTGCCAGCAGCTTAGGAAATCGGGACACTGAAGCTTTCTTT

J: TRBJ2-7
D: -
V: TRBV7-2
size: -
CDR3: CASSLGPGSSYEQYF
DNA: TGTGCCAGCAGCTTAGGCCCAGGAAGCTCCTACGAGCAGTACTTC

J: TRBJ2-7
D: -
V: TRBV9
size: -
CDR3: CASSVGSQGRAEQYF
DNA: TGTGCCAGCAGCGTAGGTTCGCAGGGTCGAGCGGAGCAGTACTTC

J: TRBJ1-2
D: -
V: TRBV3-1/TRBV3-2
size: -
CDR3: CASSQERRACYGYTF
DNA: TGTGCCAGCAGCCAAGAGCGCAGGGCTTGTTATGGCTACACCTTC

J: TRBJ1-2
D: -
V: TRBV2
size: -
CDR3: CASRNWPVDGARGYTF
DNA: TGTGCCAGCAGGAACTGGCCCGTGGACGGCGCTCGGGGCTACACCTTC

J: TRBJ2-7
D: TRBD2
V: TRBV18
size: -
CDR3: CASSQGLAGGPGYEQYF
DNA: TGTGCCAGCTCACAAGGACTAGCGGGGGGGCCGGGCTACGAGCAGTACTTC

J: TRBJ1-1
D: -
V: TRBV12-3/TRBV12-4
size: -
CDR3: CASSLGNTEAFF
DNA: TGTGCCAGCAGTTTAGGAAACACTGAAGCTTTCTTT

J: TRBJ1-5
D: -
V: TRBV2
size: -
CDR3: CASSETTVNQPQHF
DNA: TGTGCCAGCAGTGAAACTACAGTCAATCAGCCCCAGCATTTT

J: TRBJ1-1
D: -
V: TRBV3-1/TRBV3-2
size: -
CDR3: CASTLHQRVGNTEAFF
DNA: TGTGCCAGCACTCTCCACCAAAGGGTAGGGAACACTGAAGCTTTCTTT

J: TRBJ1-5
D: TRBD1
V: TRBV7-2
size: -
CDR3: CASSSGQGAGQPQHF
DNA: TGTGCCAGCAGCTCCGGGCAGGGGGCTGGTCAGCCCCAGCATTTT

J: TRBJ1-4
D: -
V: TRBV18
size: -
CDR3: CASSLARQRQDGKLFF
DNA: TGTGCCAGCTCACTGGCTCGCCAGAGACAGGACGGAAAACTGTTTTTT

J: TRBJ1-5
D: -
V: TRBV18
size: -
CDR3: CASSPGSREYQPQHF
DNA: TGTGCCAGCTCACCGGGGAGCAGGGAGTATCAGCCCCAGCATTTT

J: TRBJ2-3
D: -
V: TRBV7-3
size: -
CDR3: CASSLLPNGGSTDTQYF
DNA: TGTGCCAGCAGCCTACTCCCTAACGGGGGAAGCACAGATACGCAGTATTTT

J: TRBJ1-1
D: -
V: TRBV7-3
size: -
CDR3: CASSLGGTSEAFF
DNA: TGTGCCAGCAGCCTCGGGGGGACTAGTGAAGCTTTCTTT

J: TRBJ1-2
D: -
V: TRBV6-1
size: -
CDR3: CASSEAPNDRSYGYTF
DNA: TGTGCCAGCAGTGAAGCTCCCAACGACAGGTCCTATGGCTACACCTTC

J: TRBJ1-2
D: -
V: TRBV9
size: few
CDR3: CASSVDWQDIISNGYTF
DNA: TGTGCCAGCAGCGTAGACTGGCAGGATATTATCTCCAATGGCTACACCTTC

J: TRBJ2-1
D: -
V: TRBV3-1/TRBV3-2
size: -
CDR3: CASSQERGSYNEQFF
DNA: TGTGCCAGCAGCCAAGAAAGGGGCTCCTACAATGAGCAGTTCTTC

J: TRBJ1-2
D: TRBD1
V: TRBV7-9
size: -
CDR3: CASSSDRGALYGYTF
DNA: TGTGCCAGCAGCTCGGACAGGGGAGCTCTTTATGGCTACACCTTC

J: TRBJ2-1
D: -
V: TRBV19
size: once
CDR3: CASSTLGLLPYNEQFF
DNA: TGTGCCAGTAGTACCCTAGGCCTCTTACCTTACAATGAGCAGTTCTTC

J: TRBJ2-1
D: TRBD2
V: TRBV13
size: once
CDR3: CASSLWGSGVPSSYNEQFF
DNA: TGTGCCAGCAGCTTATGGGGTAGCGGGGTCCCGAGCTCCTACAATGAGCAGTTCTTC

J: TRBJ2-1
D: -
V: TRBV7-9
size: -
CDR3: CASSGPGPPMYEQFF
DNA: TGTGCCAGCAGCGGGCCGGGACCCCCTATGTATGAGCAGTTCTTC

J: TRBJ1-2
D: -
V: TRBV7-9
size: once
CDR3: CASSLDIYGYTF
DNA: TGTGCCAGCAGCTTGGACATCTATGGCTACACCTTC

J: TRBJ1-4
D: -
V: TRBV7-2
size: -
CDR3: CASRRTNEKLFF
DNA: TGTGCCAGCAGGCGGACTAATGAAAAACTGTTTTTT

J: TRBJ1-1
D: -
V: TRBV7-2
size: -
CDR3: CASSPTGGRWGTEAFF
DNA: TGTGCCAGCAGCCCAACCGGGGGGCGCTGGGGCACTGAAGCTTTCTTT

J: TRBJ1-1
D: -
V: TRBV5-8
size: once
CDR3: CASSLGGAANTEAFF
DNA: TGTGCCAGCAGCTTGGGTGGGGCAGCAAACACTGAAGCTTTCTTT

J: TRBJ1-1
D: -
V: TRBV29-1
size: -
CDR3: CSVGARGTNTEAFF
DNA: TGCAGCGTTGGGGCGAGGGGGACTAACACTGAAGCTTTCTTT